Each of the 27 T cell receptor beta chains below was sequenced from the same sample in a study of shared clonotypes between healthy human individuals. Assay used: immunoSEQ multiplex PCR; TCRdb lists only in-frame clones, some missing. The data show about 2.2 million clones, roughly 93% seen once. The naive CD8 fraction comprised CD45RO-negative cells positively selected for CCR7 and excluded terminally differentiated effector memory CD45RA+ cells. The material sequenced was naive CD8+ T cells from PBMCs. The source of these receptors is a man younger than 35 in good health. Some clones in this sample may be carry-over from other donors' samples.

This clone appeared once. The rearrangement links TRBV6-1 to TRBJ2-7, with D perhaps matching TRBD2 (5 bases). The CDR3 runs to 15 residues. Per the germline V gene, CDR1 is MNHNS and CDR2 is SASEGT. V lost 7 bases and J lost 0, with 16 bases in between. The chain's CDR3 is CASTKVLRDSYEQYF. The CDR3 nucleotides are TGTGCCAGCACTAAAGTCCTCCGGGACTCCTACGAGCAGTACTTC.

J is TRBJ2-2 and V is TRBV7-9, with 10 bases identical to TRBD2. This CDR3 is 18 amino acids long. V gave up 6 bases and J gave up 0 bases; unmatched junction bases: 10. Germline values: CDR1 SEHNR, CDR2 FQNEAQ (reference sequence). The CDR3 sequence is CASSYLAGGPANTGELFF. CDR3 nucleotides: TGTGCCAGCAGTTACTTAGCGGGAGGCCCCGCGAACACCGGGGAGCTGTTTTTT.

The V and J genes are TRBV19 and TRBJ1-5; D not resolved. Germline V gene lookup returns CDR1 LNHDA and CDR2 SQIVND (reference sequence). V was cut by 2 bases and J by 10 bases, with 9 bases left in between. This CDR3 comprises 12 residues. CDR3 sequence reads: CASSIPGKPQHF. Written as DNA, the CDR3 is TGTGCCAGTAGTATACCGGGGAAACCCCAGCATTTT. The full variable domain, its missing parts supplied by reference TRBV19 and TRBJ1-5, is DGGITQSPKYLFRKEGQNVTLSCEQNLNHDAMYWYRQDPGQGLRLIYYSQIVNDFQKGDIAEGYSVSREKKESFPLTVTSAQKNPTAFYLCASSIPGKPQHFGDGTRLSIL.

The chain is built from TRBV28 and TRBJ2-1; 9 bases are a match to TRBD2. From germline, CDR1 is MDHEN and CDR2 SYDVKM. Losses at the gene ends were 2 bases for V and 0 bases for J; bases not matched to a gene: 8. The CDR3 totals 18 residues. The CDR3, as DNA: TGTGCCAGCAGTTTAGGAGGGCTAGCGGGGAGCTCCTACAATGAGCAGTTCTTC. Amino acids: CASSLGGLAGSSYNEQFF.

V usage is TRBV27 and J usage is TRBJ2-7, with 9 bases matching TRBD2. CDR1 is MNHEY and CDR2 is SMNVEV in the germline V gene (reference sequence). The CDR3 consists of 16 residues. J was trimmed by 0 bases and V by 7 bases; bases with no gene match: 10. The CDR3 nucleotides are TGTGCCAGCATCCCGACTAGCGGATCGCCCTCCTACGAGCAGTACTTC. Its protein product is CASIPTSGSPSYEQYF.

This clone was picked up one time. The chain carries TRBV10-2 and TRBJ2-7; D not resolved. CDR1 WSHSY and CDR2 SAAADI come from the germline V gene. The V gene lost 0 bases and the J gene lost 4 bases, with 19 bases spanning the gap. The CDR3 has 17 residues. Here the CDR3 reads CASSESNPLRSGYEQYF. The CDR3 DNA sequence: TGCGCCAGCAGTGAGTCGAATCCTCTGAGAAGTGGGTACGAGCAGTACTTC.

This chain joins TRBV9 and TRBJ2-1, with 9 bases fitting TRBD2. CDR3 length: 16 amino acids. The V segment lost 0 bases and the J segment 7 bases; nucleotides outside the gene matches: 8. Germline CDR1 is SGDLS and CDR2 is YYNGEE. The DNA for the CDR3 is TGTGCCAGCAGCGTAGAGGGCGGGAGGGGTTCAAATGAGCAGTTCTTC. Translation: CASSVEGGRGSNEQFF.

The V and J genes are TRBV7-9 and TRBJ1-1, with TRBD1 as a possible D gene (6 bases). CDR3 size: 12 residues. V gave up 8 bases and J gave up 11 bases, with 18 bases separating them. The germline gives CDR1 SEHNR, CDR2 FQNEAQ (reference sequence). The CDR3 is CASRHGGLAAFF. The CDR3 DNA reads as TGTGCCAGCCGGCACGGGGGGCTTGCTGCTTTCTTT.

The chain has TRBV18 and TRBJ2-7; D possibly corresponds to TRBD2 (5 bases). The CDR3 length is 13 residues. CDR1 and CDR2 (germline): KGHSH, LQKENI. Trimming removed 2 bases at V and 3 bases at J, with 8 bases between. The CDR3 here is CASSPVRGYEQYF. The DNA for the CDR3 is TGTGCCAGCTCACCAGTCCGGGGCTACGAGCAGTACTTC. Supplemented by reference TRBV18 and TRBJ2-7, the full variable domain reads NAGVMQNPRHLVRRRGQEARLRCSPMKGHSHVYWYRQLPEEGLKFMVYLQKENIIDESGMPKERFSAEFPKEGPSILRIQQVVRGDSAAYFCASSPVRGYEQYFGPGTRLTVT.

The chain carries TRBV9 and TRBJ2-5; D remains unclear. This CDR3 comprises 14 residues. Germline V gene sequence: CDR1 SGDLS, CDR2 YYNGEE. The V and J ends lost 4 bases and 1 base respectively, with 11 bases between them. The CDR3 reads CASSPTTPQETQYF. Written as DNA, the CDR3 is TGTGCCAGCAGCCCGACGACACCCCAAGAGACCCAGTACTTC.

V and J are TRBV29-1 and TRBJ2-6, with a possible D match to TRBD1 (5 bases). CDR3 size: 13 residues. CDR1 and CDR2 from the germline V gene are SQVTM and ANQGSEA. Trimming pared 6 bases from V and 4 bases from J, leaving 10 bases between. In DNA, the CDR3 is TGCAGCGTCAGGGAAATAGGGGCCAACGTCCTGACTTTC. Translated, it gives CSVREIGANVLTF.

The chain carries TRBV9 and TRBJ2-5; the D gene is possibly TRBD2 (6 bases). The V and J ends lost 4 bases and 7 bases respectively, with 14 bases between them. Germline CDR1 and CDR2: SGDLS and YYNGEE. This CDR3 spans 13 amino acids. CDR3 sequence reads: CASSPWAGGTQYF. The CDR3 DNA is TGTGCCAGCAGCCCTTGGGCCGGGGGGACCCAGTACTTC. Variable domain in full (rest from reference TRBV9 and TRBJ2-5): DSGVTQTPKHLITATGQRVTLRCSPRSGDLSVYWYQQSLDQGLQFLIQYYNGEERAKGNILERFSAQQFPDLHSELNLSSLELGDSALYFCASSPWAGGTQYFGPGTRLLVL.

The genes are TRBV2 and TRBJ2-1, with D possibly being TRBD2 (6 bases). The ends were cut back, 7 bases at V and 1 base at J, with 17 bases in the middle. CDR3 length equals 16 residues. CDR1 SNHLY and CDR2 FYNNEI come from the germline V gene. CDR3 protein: CASTESRESSYNEQFF. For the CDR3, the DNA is TGTGCCAGCACCGAGAGTCGGGAGTCTTCCTACAATGAGCAGTTCTTC.

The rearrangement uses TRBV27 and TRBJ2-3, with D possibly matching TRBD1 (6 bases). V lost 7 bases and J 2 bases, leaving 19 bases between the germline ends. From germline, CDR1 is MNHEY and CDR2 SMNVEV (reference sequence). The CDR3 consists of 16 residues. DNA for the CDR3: TGTGCCAGCAAATTGGCTACAGAGGGGGACACAGATACGCAGTATTTT. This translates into CASKLATEGDTDTQYF.

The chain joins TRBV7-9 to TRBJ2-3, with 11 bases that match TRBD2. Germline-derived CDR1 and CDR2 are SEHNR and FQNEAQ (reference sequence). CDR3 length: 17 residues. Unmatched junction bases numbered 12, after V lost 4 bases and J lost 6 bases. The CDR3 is CASSSRTSGSTPDTQYF. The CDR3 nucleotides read TGTGCCAGCAGCTCTAGAACTAGCGGGAGTACACCCGATACGCAGTATTTT.

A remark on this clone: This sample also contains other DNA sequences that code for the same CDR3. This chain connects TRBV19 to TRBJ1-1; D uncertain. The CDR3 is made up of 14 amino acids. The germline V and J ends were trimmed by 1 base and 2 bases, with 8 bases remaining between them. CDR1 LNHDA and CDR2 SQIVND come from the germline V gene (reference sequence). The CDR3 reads CASSIALGNTEAFF. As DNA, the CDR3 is TGTGCCAGTAGTATAGCTTTGGGAAACACTGAAGCTTTCTTT.

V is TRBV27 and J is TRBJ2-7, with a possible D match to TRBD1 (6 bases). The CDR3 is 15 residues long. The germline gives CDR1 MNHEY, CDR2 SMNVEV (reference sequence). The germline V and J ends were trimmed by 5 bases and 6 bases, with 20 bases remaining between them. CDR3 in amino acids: CASSPRGRGPGEQYF. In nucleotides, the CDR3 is TGTGCCAGCAGTCCCCGTGGCAGGGGCCCGGGCGAGCAGTACTTC.

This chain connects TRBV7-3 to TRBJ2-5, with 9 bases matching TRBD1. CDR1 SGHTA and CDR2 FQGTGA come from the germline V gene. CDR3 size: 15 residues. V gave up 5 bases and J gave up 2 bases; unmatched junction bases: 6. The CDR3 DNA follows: TGTGCCAGCAGCCCGACAGGGGGGGGACAAGAGACCCAGTACTTC. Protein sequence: CASSPTGGGQETQYF.

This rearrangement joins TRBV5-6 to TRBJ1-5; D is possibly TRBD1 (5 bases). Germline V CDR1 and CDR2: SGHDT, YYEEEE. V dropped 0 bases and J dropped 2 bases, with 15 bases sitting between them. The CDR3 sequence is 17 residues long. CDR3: CASSLAGLEVRNQPQHF. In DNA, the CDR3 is TGTGCCAGCAGCTTGGCAGGGTTGGAAGTTCGCAATCAGCCCCAGCATTTT.

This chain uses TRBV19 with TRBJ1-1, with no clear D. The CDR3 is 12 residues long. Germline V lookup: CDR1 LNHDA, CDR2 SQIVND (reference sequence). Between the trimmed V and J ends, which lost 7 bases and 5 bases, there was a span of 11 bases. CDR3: CASTLTGTEAFF. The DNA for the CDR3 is TGTGCCAGTACCCTGACCGGGACTGAAGCTTTCTTT.

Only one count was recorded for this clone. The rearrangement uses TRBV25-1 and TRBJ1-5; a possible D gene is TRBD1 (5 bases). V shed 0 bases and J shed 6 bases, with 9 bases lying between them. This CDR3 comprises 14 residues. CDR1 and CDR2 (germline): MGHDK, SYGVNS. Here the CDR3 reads CASSEYGTAQPQHF. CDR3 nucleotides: TGTGCCAGCAGTGAATATGGGACGGCTCAGCCCCAGCATTTT. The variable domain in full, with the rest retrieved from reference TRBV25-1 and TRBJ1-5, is EADIYQTPRYLVIGTGKKITLECSQTMGHDKMYWYQQDPGMELHLIHYSYGVNSTEKGDLSSESTVSRIRTEHFPLTLESARPSHTSQYLCASSEYGTAQPQHFGDGTRLSIL.

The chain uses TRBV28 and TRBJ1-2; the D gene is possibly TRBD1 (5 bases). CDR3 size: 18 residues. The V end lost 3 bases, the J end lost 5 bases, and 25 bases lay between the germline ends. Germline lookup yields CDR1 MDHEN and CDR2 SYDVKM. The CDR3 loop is CASSFEVGRARMGYGYTF. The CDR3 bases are TGTGCCAGCAGTTTCGAGGTCGGCAGGGCCCGAATGGGATATGGCTACACCTTC.

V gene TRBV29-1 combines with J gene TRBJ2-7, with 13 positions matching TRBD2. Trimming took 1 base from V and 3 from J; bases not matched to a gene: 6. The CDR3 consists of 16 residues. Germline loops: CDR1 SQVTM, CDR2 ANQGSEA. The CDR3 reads CSVEGTSGRRGYEQYF. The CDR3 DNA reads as TGCAGCGTTGAAGGGACTAGCGGGAGACGTGGCTACGAGCAGTACTTC.

DNA for the CDR3: TGTGCCAGCACCGAACACGGCTTAAACGGGGACACCGGGGAGCTGTTTTTT. Protein product: CASTEHGLNGDTGELFF. The genes are TRBV2 and TRBJ2-2; D is possibly TRBD2 (5 bases). The V and J ends lost 7 bases and 3 bases respectively, with 21 bases between them. CDR1 is SNHLY, CDR2 FYNNEI, per germline. CDR3 length: 17 residues.

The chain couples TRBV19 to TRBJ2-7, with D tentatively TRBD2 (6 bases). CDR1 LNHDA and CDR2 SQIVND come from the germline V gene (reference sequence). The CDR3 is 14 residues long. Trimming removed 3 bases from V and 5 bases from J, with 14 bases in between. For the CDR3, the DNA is TGTGCCAGTAGTATTTGGTCGGGGGTCCACGAGCAGTACTTC. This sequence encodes CASSIWSGVHEQYF.

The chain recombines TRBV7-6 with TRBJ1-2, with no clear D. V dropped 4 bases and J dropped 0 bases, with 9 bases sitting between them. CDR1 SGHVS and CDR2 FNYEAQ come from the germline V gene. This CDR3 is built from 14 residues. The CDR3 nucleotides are TGTGCCAGCAGCTCCCGGGATCCTAACTATGGCTACACCTTC. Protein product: CASSSRDPNYGYTF.

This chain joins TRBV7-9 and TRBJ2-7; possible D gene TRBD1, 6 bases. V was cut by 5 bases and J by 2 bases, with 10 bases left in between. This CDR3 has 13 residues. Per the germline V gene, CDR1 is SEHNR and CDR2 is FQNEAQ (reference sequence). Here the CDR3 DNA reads TGTGCCAGCAGCAGGGACACCACCTACGAGCAGTACTTC. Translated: CASSRDTTYEQYF.